Listed below are T cell receptor beta chains from one sample, sequenced in a study of blood T cell repertoires in COVID-19. TCRdb keeps only in-frame clones here, not all; method: immunoSEQ multiplex PCR. This table has 150,000 to 170,000 clones, about 80% appearing once. The sequenced sample was peripheral blood. These receptors all come from a woman in her sixties with acute or convalescent COVID-19. CDR3s include the opening cysteine and the closing phenylalanine or tryptophan. D genes are given only for firm matches. Expanded clones are given a class, and other clones once, few, many or no size at all.

V gene	J gene	D gene	clone size	CDR3 protein	CDR3 DNA
TRBV5-1	TRBJ1-2	-	-	CASSLGAGINYGYTF	TGCGCCAGCAGCTTGGGTGCGGGAATTAACTATGGCTACACCTTC
TRBV11-2	TRBJ1-5	-	-	CASSPTGSNQPQHF	TGTGCCAGCAGCCCAACAGGGTCTAATCAGCCCCAGCATTTT
TRBV4-1	TRBJ1-2	-	-	CASSHPDSFGGYTF	TGCGCCAGCAGCCACCCGGACAGTTTCGGGGGCTACACCTTC
TRBV5-1	TRBJ1-1	-	-	CASSLVGGADTEAFF	TGCGCCAGCAGCTTGGTCGGAGGGGCGGACACTGAAGCTTTCTTT
TRBV30	TRBJ2-7	-	-	CAWSALREQYF	TGTGCCTGGAGTGCCCTCCGCGAGCAGTACTTC
TRBV28	TRBJ1-2	-	-	CASSADTNYGYTF	TGTGCCAGCAGTGCAGACACAAACTATGGCTACACCTTC
TRBV28	TRBJ1-4	TRBD1	-	CASSSLDRGGGEKLFF	TGTGCCAGCAGTTCCCTCGACAGGGGAGGTGGTGAAAAACTGTTTTTT
TRBV7-9	TRBJ2-2	-	-	CASSLYKELFF	TGTGCCAGCAGCTTATATAAGGAGCTGTTTTTT
TRBV7-2	TRBJ1-5	-	once	CASSLAGGGNNQPQHF	TGTGCCAGCAGCTTAGCGGGTGGAGGGAACAATCAGCCCCAGCATTTT
TRBV5-1	TRBJ1-1	TRBD1	-	CASSWGQGHTEAFF	TGCGCCAGCAGCTGGGGACAGGGGCACACTGAAGCTTTCTTT
TRBV15	TRBJ1-2	TRBD1	-	CATSRDPGQGAGGYTF	TGTGCCACCAGCAGAGATCCAGGACAGGGGGCAGGTGGCTACACCTTC
TRBV28	TRBJ1-2	-	-	CASSPDSSYGYTF	TGTGCCAGCAGTCCTGACAGTTCTTATGGCTACACCTTC
TRBV7-9	TRBJ2-3	TRBD2	once	CASRQPLGLALDTQYF	TGTGCCAGCAGACAACCCCTTGGACTAGCTTTGGATACGCAGTATTTT
TRBV5-1	TRBJ1-3	-	-	CASSLDASSGNTIYF	TGCGCCAGCAGCTTGGACGCGAGCTCTGGAAACACCATATATTTT
TRBV7-8	TRBJ1-1	TRBD1	-	CASRLNRGLNTEAFF	TGTGCCAGCAGGTTGAACAGGGGATTGAACACTGAAGCTTTCTTT
TRBV5-1	TRBJ2-2	-	-	CASSLVPDTGELFF	TGCGCCAGCAGCTTGGTACCGGACACCGGGGAGCTGTTTTTT